These 14 T cell receptor beta chains share one sample of origin, sequenced in a study of shared clonotypes between healthy human individuals. TCRdb's copy holds only in-frame clones and misses some; the assay was immunoSEQ multiplex PCR. The sample yields millions of clones, around nine tenths seen once. Sequencing was done on a sample of naive CD4+ T cells sorted from blood. Subset in this sample: CD45RA+ positively selected. The receptors were gathered from a man aged 18 to 30 in good health.

This chain joins TRBV11-3 and TRBJ2-7, with 7 positions matching TRBD1. Germline-derived CDR1 and CDR2 are SGHNT and YENEEA. The ends lost 4 bases at V and 3 bases at J; junction bases unmatched: 9. The CDR3 totals 15 residues. The CDR3 spells CASSSGTGTDYEQYF. For the CDR3, the DNA is TGTGCCAGCAGCTCAGGGACCGGGACAGACTACGAGCAGTACTTC. Full variable domain (remainder filled in from reference TRBV11-3 and TRBJ2-7): EAGVVQSPRYKIIEKKQPVAFWCNPISGHNTLYWYLQNLGQGPELLIRYENEEAVDDSQLPKDRFSAERLKGVDSTLKIQPAELGDSAVYLCASSSGTGTDYEQYFGPGTRLTVT.

The V call is TRBV9, the J call TRBJ1-2; D is unresolved. The CDR3 covers 17 residues. Germline V lookup: CDR1 SGDLS, CDR2 YYNGEE. Trimming shortened V by 1 base and J by 8 bases, and 24 bases separated the two germline ends. CDR3 residues: CASSVKKDFPMGQGYTF. CDR3 nucleotides: TGTGCCAGCAGCGTAAAAAAGGACTTTCCAATGGGTCAAGGCTACACCTTC.

The V and J genes are TRBV30 and TRBJ2-6; no clear D. Per the germline V gene, CDR1 is GTSNPN and CDR2 is SVGIG (reference sequence). V was pared by 1 base and J by 2 bases, with 3 bases between. The CDR3 runs 13 residues. The CDR3: CAWSDAGANVLTF. The CDR3, as DNA: TGTGCCTGGAGTGACGCTGGGGCCAACGTCCTGACTTTC. The variable domain in full, completed from reference TRBV30 and TRBJ2-6, reads SQTIHQWPATLVQPVGSPLSLECTVEGTSNPNLYWYRQAAGRGLQLLFYSVGIGQISSEVPQNLSASRPQDRQFILSSKKLLLSDSGFYLCAWSDAGANVLTFGAGSRLTVL.

This clone was seen a handful of times. This sequence joins TRBV30 and TRBJ1-1, with TRBD1 matching 7 bases. Per germline, CDR1 GTSNPN and CDR2 SVGIG (reference sequence). This CDR3 is built from 12 residues. V shed 4 bases and J 5 bases; nucleotides not matched to a gene: 4. For the CDR3, the DNA is TGTGCCTGGACTCCACAGGGGACTGAAGCTTTCTTT. As protein: CAWTPQGTEAFF.

The rearrangement uses TRBV6-6 and TRBJ1-6, with 7 bases aligning to TRBD1. The CDR3 length is 13 residues. The germline gives CDR1 MNHNY, CDR2 SVGAGI (reference sequence). V shed 7 bases, J shed 7 bases, and the junction held 4 bases outside the gene matches. This CDR3 is CASKTGLNSPLHF. In DNA, the CDR3 is TGTGCCAGCAAGACAGGGCTAAATTCACCCCTCCACTTT.

The V and J genes are TRBV5-1 and TRBJ2-1; 10 bases align to TRBD1. V was pared by 0 bases and J by 4 bases, with 7 bases of the junction left unmatched. This CDR3 has 17 amino acids. Germline assignment: CDR1 SGHRS and CDR2 YFSETQ. CDR3 nucleotides: TGCGCCAGCAGCTTGGTTCCCCGGGACAGGGGTTACAATGAGCAGTTCTTC. The encoded protein is CASSLVPRDRGYNEQFF.

Note on this clone: The same CDR3 is also encoded by other DNA sequences in this sample. V usage is TRBV7-2 and J usage is TRBJ2-1, with TRBD1 identical over 8 bases. V shed 1 base and J 7 bases; nucleotides not matched to a gene: 3. This CDR3 contains 14 residues. Germline CDR1 reads SGHTA; CDR2 reads FQGNSA. CDR3 in amino acids: CASSLGTGSNEQFF. CDR3 DNA: TGTGCCAGCAGCTTAGGGACAGGGTCGAATGAGCAGTTCTTC.

The genes are TRBV27 and TRBJ2-7; D call uncertain. In germline, CDR1 is MNHEY, CDR2 SMNVEV (reference sequence). CDR3 length equals 15 residues. Trimming removed 3 bases at V and 2 bases at J, with 14 bases between. CDR3 loop: CASSLPRTSPYEQYF. CDR3 in DNA: TGTGCCAGCAGTTTGCCCAGGACCAGCCCCTACGAGCAGTACTTC.

The V call is TRBV11-1, the J call TRBJ2-5; TRBD1 agrees at 9 bases. The CDR3 has 14 amino acids. Per the germline V gene, CDR1 is SGHAT and CDR2 is FQDESV (reference sequence). V dropped 5 bases and J dropped 2; count of bases not matched to a gene: 3. The CDR3 sequence is CASSQGQGQETQYF. The CDR3 nucleotides are TGTGCCAGCAGCCAGGGACAGGGTCAAGAGACCCAGTACTTC.

The chain uses TRBV5-1 and TRBJ2-3, with D perhaps matching TRBD2 (7 bases). Germline CDR1 reads SGHRS; CDR2 reads YFSETQ. V lost 0 bases and J lost 6, with 17 bases in between. This CDR3 contains 16 residues. For the CDR3, the DNA is TGCGCCAGCAGCTTGGGGGGCGCGGGGGCAGCGGATACGCAGTATTTT. This translates into CASSLGGAGAADTQYF.

This rearrangement joins TRBV7-9 to TRBJ2-5; 10 bases line up with TRBD2. CDR3 size: 16 residues. Looked up from germline, CDR1 is SEHNR and CDR2 is FQNEAQ (reference sequence). Losses at the gene ends were 2 bases for V and 3 bases for J; bases not matched to a gene: 6. CDR3: CASSLRLAGDKETQYF. As DNA, the CDR3 is TGTGCCAGCAGCTTAAGGCTAGCGGGGGACAAAGAGACCCAGTACTTC.

The chain links TRBV5-8 to TRBJ1-1; D call uncertain. Germline assignment: CDR1 SGHTS and CDR2 YDEGEE. This CDR3 has 15 amino acids. V was shortened by 1 base and J by 0 bases, with 10 bases between the two germline ends. In nucleotides, the CDR3 is TGTGCCAGCAGCTTGAATTATGCTATGAACACTGAAGCTTTCTTT. Protein: CASSLNYAMNTEAFF.

The rearrangement uses TRBV7-9 and TRBJ2-7; D uncertain. The ends were cut back, 1 base at V and 2 bases at J, with 9 bases in the middle. The CDR3 is made up of 14 amino acids. Germline CDR1 reads SEHNR; CDR2 reads FQNEAQ (reference sequence). For the CDR3, the DNA is TGTGCCAGCAGCTTAGAGGGTACACCCTACGAGCAGTACTTC. Protein product: CASSLEGTPYEQYF.

This clone was picked up a small number of times. J is TRBJ1-1 and V is TRBV6-5; D uncertain. Trimming took off 5 bases at V and 3 bases at J, with 10 bases between the two ends. Germline CDR1 reads MNHEY; CDR2 reads SVGAGI. The CDR3 sequence is 13 residues long. CDR3 bases: TGTGCCAGCAGTCTCTCCTTGTACACTGAAGCTTTCTTT. It codes for CASSLSLYTEAFF.